A single TCR beta chain is shown here with its context. Its antigen is not yet known. No per-base quality is available; no much larger clone lies one base away. In the germline V gene, CDR1 corresponds to MNHEY and CDR2 to SVGAGI. The cysteine opens and the phenylalanine closes a CDR3 of 18 amino acids. Only the CDR3 portion is preserved as DNA: 54 bases, with reading frame beginning at the first base. V lost 0 bases and J lost 4 bases, and the count of bases not matched to a germline gene is 9. This entry belongs to a study of blood T cells in healthy people across ages (dated by TCRdb to about 2015). A note on the overall study: In model experiments, roughly one uniquely barcoded TCR beta cDNA molecule per two T cells was captured by template switching. The donors were divided into four age groups: young (average around 15 years), middle-aged (approximately 39), aged (around 59) and long-lived (82). Donors of different ages were randomly distributed across sequencing lanes to avoid experimental bias. Using the same blood draw, the study looked at two additional independent replicas of 1 million unique cDNA reads for two donors, one aged 18 to 30 and the other aged 80 or older. The study measured age-related changes in TCR beta repertoire diversity using deep sequencing normalized with unique cDNA molecular identifiers.

Broader findings and caveats from the paper: Donor CMV infection status was unknown, potentially confounding age-related changes in expanded clonotypes. Observed TCR beta diversity per million T cells fell roughly linearly with age, and a significant reduction was already apparent by age around 40. Conclusive comparison of naive and antigen-experienced compartments was prevented by the profiling of bulk unsorted PBMCs. Total diversity estimates from one million sequenced T cells were considered lower bounds and underestimates. Compared with the aged group, more naive CD4+ T cells, fewer expanded clones and increased TCR diversity were shown by the long-lived group, suggesting age selection. A strong correlation was found between observed TCR beta diversity and the percentage of naive T cells measured by flow cytometry.

Library creation used 5' RACE. For sequencing, an Illumina HiSeq 2500 was employed. A second PCR of about 6 to 11 cycles was performed with a sample-barcoded 5' primer and a J-beta primer mix. A unique molecular identifier was introduced onto each TCR beta cDNA molecule by a template-switch 5' adaptor carrying 12 random nucleotides. Each sample yielded at least 3 million CDR3-containing paired-end reads. First-strand cDNA was synthesized from all RNA with the Mint cDNA synthesis kit, primed by a TRBC-specific oligonucleotide. Following uracil-DNA glycosylase treatment, a first 18-cycle PCR with universal primers M1SS and BC2_uni_R was performed on all cDNA. Per the original workflow: Each sample was normalized by randomly selecting 1 million high-quality reads, each carrying a distinct molecular identifier. Instead of being binned into consensus sequences, reads with shared molecular identifiers were discarded. MiTCR, with a Q25 quality threshold and the strictest error-elimination algorithm, was used for CDR3 identification, clonotype clustering and error correction. A nonparametric unseen species model using Euler transformation provided a lower-bound estimate of total TCR beta diversity. TCRdb's own reprocessing of the public reads used fastp at Q25 and MiXCR and kept productive beta chains. Each CDR3 protein gets just one entry, which takes the most common genes and DNA from the rows behind it. TCRdb's processing, not the authors', yielded these V and J calls. The sample data list under 750,000 distinct CDR3 sequences, and 45% to 55% of these were observed just once. The ten largest clones capture about 26% of the sample.

Donors were under 40 systemically healthy Caucasian individuals from Russia aged 6 to 90 years. Approximately 9 milliliters of peripheral blood were collected from each donor into EDTA-treated Vacutainer tubes. Ficoll-Paque density-gradient centrifugation was used to isolate PBMCs, with at least 6 million obtained per sample. Trizol reagent was used to extract total RNA from the PBMCs, yielding at least 5 micrograms per sample. For every donor, an aliquot of PBMCs went through flow cytometry to measure the percentages of naive CD45RAhigh/CD27high T cells. The rearranged chain carries TRBV6-5 and TRBJ2-2, with 9 bases matching TRBD2. The sample consisted of blood. The clonotype originates from a man older than 75 in good health. The nucleotide sequence is given as TGTGCCAGCAGTTACTCGGGGATTAGCGGGAGACCCACCGGGGAGCTGTTTTTT. This encodes CASSYSGISGRPTGELFF.